The 16 T cell receptor beta chains given below trace back to one sample, sequenced in a study of radiation and T cells in renal cell carcinoma. Time point indicated: blood 2 weeks post-SBRT. Treatment reported: 15 Gy SBRT to primary tumor, nephrectomy 4 weeks later. Generated by immunoSEQ multiplex PCR, the TCRdb table keeps only in-frame clones and is missing some. Seen here are some 60,000 clones, around three quarters observed once, and the top ten hold about 6.8%. This specimen was blood, taken from a patient whose treatment included radiotherapy and nephrectomy. These receptors were obtained from a man aged 55-75 years with renal cell carcinoma.

The chain is built from TRBV7-2 and TRBJ2-7; D remains unclear. V was shortened by 4 bases and J by 2 bases, with 3 bases between the two germline ends. Germline V CDR1 and CDR2: SGHTA, FQGNSA. This CDR3 is built from 11 residues. The CDR3 DNA reads TGTGCCAGCAGCTCTGCCTACGAGCAGTACTTC. It specifies CASSSAYEQYF. Full variable domain (outside the CDR3, taken from reference TRBV7-2 and TRBJ2-7): GAGVSQSPSNKVTEKGKDVELRCDPISGHTALYWYRQSLGQGLEFLIYFQGNSAPDKSGLPSDRFSAERTGGSVSTLTIQRTQQEDSAVYLCASSSAYEQYFGPGTRLTVT.

The rearrangement links TRBV19 to TRBJ2-1; 9 nucleotides align to TRBD1. CDR3 length: 16 amino acids. Germline assignment: CDR1 LNHDA and CDR2 SQIVND (reference sequence). V lost 5 bases, J lost 7 bases, and 12 bases stayed unmatched. CDR3 protein: CASSLGTGQLGNEQFF. CDR3 in DNA: TGTGCCAGTAGTTTAGGGACAGGGCAGTTGGGAAATGAGCAGTTCTTC.

V usage is TRBV12-5 and J usage is TRBJ2-7, with D uncertain. Germline lookup yields CDR1 LGHNT and CDR2 FRNRAP. The CDR3 has 14 amino acids. With 6 bases removed from V and 4 bases from J, the gap between germline ends came to 16 bases. The CDR3 DNA follows: TGTGCTAGTGGAAGTTTTAACCGTCGATACGAGCAGTACTTC. Translation gives CASGSFNRRYEQYF.

V gene TRBV7-3 combines with J gene TRBJ2-1, with D unresolved. In germline, CDR1 is SGHTA, CDR2 FQGTGA. V lost 2 bases and J 2 bases, leaving 10 bases between the germline ends. This CDR3 is 15 amino acids long. The CDR3 protein is CASSLSPLTYNEQFF. CDR3 nucleotide sequence: TGTGCCAGCAGCTTATCGCCCCTCACCTACAATGAGCAGTTCTTC.

This chain uses TRBV5-1 with TRBJ2-2, with TRBD2 matching over 7 bases. This CDR3 is 17 amino acids long. J gave up 2 bases and V 4 bases, and 11 bases lay outside the gene matches. Germline loops: CDR1 SGHRS, CDR2 YFSETQ. The CDR3 is CASSPSTSSGNTGELFF. For the CDR3, the DNA is TGCGCCAGCAGCCCGAGTACCTCTAGCGGCAACACCGGGGAGCTGTTTTTT.

The J gene is TRBJ1-2, the V gene TRBV2; 8 positions agree with TRBD1. The CDR3 has 17 residues. After removal of 8 bases from V and 0 bases from J, the junction contained 14 bases not matched to a gene. CDR1 SNHLY and CDR2 FYNNEI come from the germline V gene. The CDR3 DNA reads as TGTGCCAGCCCCCCCACCGAGGCAGGGGGCGCTAACTATGGCTACACCTTC. Its protein product is CASPPTEAGGANYGYTF.

The chain uses TRBV9 and TRBJ2-7; D is unresolved. The V end lost 2 bases, the J end lost 1 base, and 13 bases lay between the germline ends. Germline CDR1 is SGDLS and CDR2 is YYNGEE. The CDR3 extends over 15 amino acids. The CDR3 spells CASSVMDGLSYEQYF. DNA of the CDR3: TGTGCCAGCAGCGTGATGGACGGCCTGTCCTACGAGCAGTACTTC.

Only one count was recorded for this clone. V is TRBV5-6 and J is TRBJ1-1, with TRBD1 as a possible D gene (5 bases). CDR3 length equals 17 residues. Germline loops: CDR1 SGHDT, CDR2 YYEEEE. Trimming left V 4 bases short and J 3 bases short, with 22 bases between. This CDR3 reads CASSARGTGVIDTEAFF. For the CDR3, the DNA is TGTGCCAGCAGCGCCCGAGGTACGGGGGTTATCGACACTGAAGCTTTCTTT.

The chain links TRBV6-5 to TRBJ1-2; D call uncertain. V lost 5 bases, J lost 1 base, and 11 bases lay in between. The CDR3 covers 14 residues. Germline CDR1 and CDR2: MNHEY and SVGAGI. DNA for the CDR3: TGTGCCAGCAGTGTAAACCCCCTTAACTATGGCTACACCTTC. Translation gives CASSVNPLNYGYTF.

V usage is TRBV19 and J usage is TRBJ2-1; possible D gene TRBD2, 6 bases. Between the trimmed V and J ends, which lost 2 bases and 7 bases, there was a span of 15 bases. The CDR3 extends over 15 amino acids. CDR1 is LNHDA, CDR2 SQIVND, per germline (reference sequence). This chain's CDR3 is CASSIKGSAGNEQFF. The CDR3 nucleotides are TGTGCCAGTAGTATAAAAGGTAGCGCGGGGAATGAGCAGTTCTTC.

This clone occurred a few times. V and J are TRBV19 and TRBJ2-7; possible D gene TRBD2, 6 bases. The germline gives CDR1 LNHDA, CDR2 SQIVND (reference sequence). V lost 5 bases, J lost 2 bases, and 19 bases lay in between. The CDR3 has 16 amino acids. As DNA, the CDR3 is TGTGCCAGTAGTCCCACGTGGGGGACTCAACCCTACGAGCAGTACGTC. Amino acids: CASSPTWGTQPYEQYV.

In this sample, this clone turned up a few times. This chain links TRBV9 with TRBJ2-4; 7 positions match TRBD2. The CDR3 is 12 amino acids. Germline-derived CDR1 and CDR2 are SGDLS and YYNGEE. J lost 6 bases, V lost 6 bases, and 3 bases had no gene match. In nucleotides, the CDR3 is TGTGCCAGCAACGGGGAGGGAAACATTCAGTACTTC. Its protein is CASNGEGNIQYF.

This clone has a single count. This sequence joins TRBV14 and TRBJ2-5; 10 nucleotides agree with TRBD1. Trimming cost V 4 bases and J 5 bases; bases outside gene matches: 1. This CDR3 is 13 amino acids long. CDR1 and CDR2 (germline): SGHDN, FVKESK. CDR3 loop: CASSRGQGETQYF. CDR3 sequence (DNA): TGTGCCAGCAGCCGGGGACAGGGGGAGACCCAGTACTTC. Full variable domain (remainder filled in from reference TRBV14 and TRBJ2-5): EAGVTQFPSHSVIEKGQTVTLRCDPISGHDNLYWYRRVMGKEIKFLLHFVKESKQDESGMPNNRFLAERTGGTYSTLKVQPAELEDSGVYFCASSRGQGETQYFGPGTRLLVL.

The chain joins TRBV2 to TRBJ2-3; 7 bases are a match to TRBD1. Losses at the gene ends were 4 bases for V and 1 base for J; bases not matched to a gene: 5. Germline CDR1 and CDR2: SNHLY and FYNNEI. The CDR3 runs to 15 residues. The CDR3 loop is CASSGQGVGTDTQYF. CDR3 sequence (DNA): TGTGCCAGCAGTGGACAGGGAGTGGGCACAGATACGCAGTATTTT.

The rearrangement joins TRBV5-6 to TRBJ2-1, with a possible D match to TRBD2 (6 bases). This CDR3 comprises 14 residues. V was pared by 5 bases and J by 3 bases, with 12 bases between. Germline loops: CDR1 SGHDT, CDR2 YYEEEE. The CDR3: CASSSGSFYNEQFF. The CDR3 coding sequence is TGTGCCAGCAGTTCCGGGAGTTTCTACAATGAGCAGTTCTTC.

The CDR3, as DNA: TGTGCTAGTGGCCCTAGGGTAGATACGCAGTATTTT. It yields the protein CASGPRVDTQYF. This rearrangement joins TRBV12-5 to TRBJ2-3, with D unclear. V was shortened by 6 bases and J by 5 bases, with 9 bases between the two germline ends. The CDR3 is 12 residues long. Germline values: CDR1 LGHNT, CDR2 FRNRAP.